The present TCR beta chain was sequenced within a study of blood T cell repertoires in COVID-19. At the level of the study: Some COVID-19 samples were acute and others convalescent; all came from the United States, Italy and Spain. The cDNA or gDNA used as material had been derived from T cells, B-cell-depleted T cells, or PBMCs.

Original data processing: Amplifying reference gene primers gave estimates of nucleated cell counts. Data came from immunoSEQ multiplex PCR; TCRdb stores just in-frame clones and leaves some out. V, J and clone size were drawn from that table, and D and trimming were deduced from the DNA. The sample holds just over 300,000 clones, approximately 86% seen once. The CDR3 spans 13 residues. Germline CDR1 MDHEN, CDR2 SYDVKM. Trimming took 3 bases from V and 8 from J, leaving 13 bases between them. The sequence came from a man between 18 and 29 years old with active or convalescent COVID-19. The genes are TRBV28 and TRBJ1-2; D possibly corresponds to TRBD1 (5 bases). Specimen: peripheral blood. Written as DNA, the CDR3 is TGTGCCAGCAGTTTGCGTCAGGGCTGGGGCTACACCTTC. It specifies CASSLRQGWGYTF.